This TCR beta chain stems from a study of monozygotic twins with inflammatory bowel disease. Study findings and constraints: Differences in immunosuppressive treatment may have been a source of added variability in patient repertoires.

Points on this clonotype: The antigen is undetermined.

Each CDR3 protein gets one entry in TCRdb, which reprocessed the 5' RACE reads and gives no DNA. The sample includes about 110,000 distinct CDR3 sequences. Germline-derived CDR1 and CDR2 are GTSNPN and SVGIG (reference sequence). The CDR3 has 11 residues. This TCR was recovered from a human donor with ulcerative colitis or Crohn's disease, or a healthy co-twin of an affected twin (not recorded which). This chain connects TRBV30 to TRBJ1-3. The specimen was blood. CDR3 region: CAWSSGNTIYF.